The 28 T cell receptor beta chains listed next were all sequenced from one sample in a study of graft-versus-host responses after intestinal transplantation (dated by TCRdb to about 2021). The library was prepared using the immunoSEQ multiplex PCR assay. TCRdb re-hosts the immuneACCESS table, in-frame sequences only. Its copies lack some clones; in the studies checked, an unresolved V gene accounts for under half of them, and the cause for the rest is not known. A total of about 70,000 clones appear in this sample, roughly 94% of them only once. About 0.53% of the sample goes to the ten largest clones. These receptors have no known antigen. Taken with the paper, the label for time point translates to: cells obtained before transplantation from donor or recipient. Sequences were derived from unstimulated CD8+ T cells sorted from spleen or lymph node cells, sampled before intestinal transplant. These receptors originate from a human donor who received an intestinal transplant.

This clone occurred a few times. The chain uses TRBV18 and TRBJ2-5; 7 nucleotides line up with TRBD2. The ends lost 3 bases at V and 3 bases at J; junction bases unmatched: 7. Germline loops: CDR1 KGHSH, CDR2 LQKENI. The length of the CDR3 is 15 residues. CDR3 residues: CASSPWSGLEETQYF. CDR3 nucleotides: TGTGCCAGCTCACCCTGGTCTGGACTAGAAGAGACCCAGTACTTC.

This sequence joins TRBV2 and TRBJ2-1; tentative D call: TRBD2 (6 bases). CDR1 is SNHLY and CDR2 is FYNNEI in the germline V gene. Between the trimmed V and J ends, which lost 6 bases and 4 bases, there was a span of 16 bases. The CDR3 has 15 amino acids. DNA of the CDR3: TGTGCCAGCAGGGAATCTAGCGCCCTATACAATGAGCAGTTCTTC. This translates into CASRESSALYNEQFF. Using reference TRBV2 and TRBJ2-1 for the parts outside the CDR3, the full variable domain is EPEVTQTPSHQVTQMGQEVILRCVPISNHLYFYWYRQILGQKVEFLVSFYNNEISEKSEIFDDQFSVERPDGSNFTLKIRSTKLEDSAMYFCASRESSALYNEQFFGPGTRLTVL.

The chain carries TRBV4-1 and TRBJ2-7, with D maybe TRBD1 (6 bases). There are 14 residues in the CDR3. With 4 bases removed from V and 0 bases from J, the gap between germline ends came to 10 bases. Germline assignment: CDR1 MGHRA and CDR2 YSYEKL. CDR3 nucleotide sequence: TGCGCCAGCAGCCGGACGACAGGCTCCTACGAGCAGTACTTC. Its protein product is CASSRTTGSYEQYF.

The rearrangement links TRBV19 to TRBJ1-2, with 10 bases matching TRBD1. Germline V gives CDR1 LNHDA, CDR2 SQIVND (reference sequence). V gave up 7 bases and J gave up 0 bases; unmatched junction bases: 5. The CDR3 has 15 residues. The CDR3 sequence is CASTRDRGTNYGYTF. In nucleotides, the CDR3 is TGTGCCAGTACTCGGGACAGGGGTACTAACTATGGCTACACCTTC.

The chain recombines TRBV6-5 with TRBJ2-7; 11 nucleotides align to TRBD2. V was pared by 6 bases and J by 0 bases, with 4 bases of the junction left unmatched. The germline V gene encodes CDR1 MNHEY and CDR2 SVGAGI. The CDR3 is 15 residues long. In nucleotides, the CDR3 is TGTGCCAGCAGGCCACTAGCGGGAGCCTCCTACGAGCAGTACTTC. This gives the protein CASRPLAGASYEQYF.

Of note for this clone: Relative to the germline gene, one junction end is altered; a read error may explain this. The J gene is TRBJ2-1, the V gene TRBV5-8; TRBD2 might be the D (6 bases). Germline CDR1 reads SGHTS; CDR2 reads YDEGEE. The CDR3 totals 18 residues. The CDR3 loop is CASSLAHRGTILYSEQFF. Here the CDR3 DNA reads TGTGCCAGCAGCTTGGCCCACCGGGGGACCATCCTTTACAGTGAGCAGTTCTTC.

The chain has TRBV9 and TRBJ1-1; TRBD1 might be the D (5 bases). Germline loops: CDR1 SGDLS, CDR2 YYNGEE. V lost 0 bases and J lost 2, with 17 bases in between. The length of the CDR3 is 17 residues. CDR3 DNA sequence: TGTGCCAGCAGCGTAGCAGGACACAGTGGCCCAAACACTGAAGCTTTCTTT. It yields the protein CASSVAGHSGPNTEAFF.

The V call is TRBV27, the J call TRBJ2-1; 8 bases align to TRBD1. This CDR3 contains 18 residues. Losses at the gene ends were 2 bases for V and 3 bases for J; bases not matched to a gene: 12. Germline assignment: CDR1 MNHEY and CDR2 SMNVEV (reference sequence). The CDR3 DNA sequence: TGTGCCAGCAGTTTAGGGGAGTGGCCAGGGGGCGGCTACAATGAGCAGTTCTTC. Translation: CASSLGEWPGGGYNEQFF.

This chain uses TRBV7-2 with TRBJ2-7; D is possibly TRBD1 or TRBD2 (5 bases each). This CDR3 is 14 amino acids long. The V end was cut by 1 base, the J end by 6 bases, with 13 bases between. Germline loops: CDR1 SGHTA, CDR2 FQGNSA. The CDR3 sequence: CASSLVQAGFEQYF. CDR3 DNA sequence: TGTGCCAGCAGCTTAGTACAGGCGGGTTTCGAGCAGTACTTC.

This chain links TRBV19 with TRBJ1-6, with no clear D. The CDR3 consists of 17 residues. Germline V gene data show CDR1 as LNHDA and CDR2 as SQIVND (reference sequence). V gave up 4 bases and J gave up 0 bases, with 13 bases separating them. DNA of the CDR3: TGTGCCAGTAGTAGTTCGGATTCCCGCTCCTATAATTCACCCCTCCACTTT. As protein: CASSSSDSRSYNSPLHF.

This chain connects TRBV28 to TRBJ2-1; 14 bases are a match to TRBD2. Trimming removed 3 bases from V and 10 bases from J; junction bases left unmatched: 23. The CDR3 has 21 amino acids. CDR1 and CDR2 from the germline V gene are MDHEN and SYDVKM. The CDR3 is CASSFIYTSPWTSGRRGEQFF. For the CDR3, the DNA is TGTGCCAGCAGTTTTATCTACACGTCCCCTTGGACTAGCGGGAGGCGCGGCGAGCAGTTCTTC.

The V and J genes are TRBV5-6 and TRBJ2-3; D may be TRBD1 or TRBD2 (5 bases each). Germline lookup yields CDR1 SGHDT and CDR2 YYEEEE. This CDR3 has 17 amino acids. Trimming removed 1 base at V and 4 bases at J, with 19 bases between. The CDR3, as DNA: TGTGCCAGCAGCTTGCCGGCTTTCGAGGGGTTCGCAGATACGCAGTATTTT. It codes for CASSLPAFEGFADTQYF.

This chain connects TRBV12-5 to TRBJ2-7; no firm D call. The CDR3 is 18 amino acids. Germline-derived CDR1 and CDR2 are LGHNT and FRNRAP. V shed 2 bases and J shed 3 bases, with 23 bases lying between them. The CDR3 region has the DNA TGTGCTAGTGGTTTGTACGGGCGTTGGGGTTCGTCAGGCTACGAGCAGTACTTC. Its translation is CASGLYGRWGSSGYEQYF.

V usage is TRBV7-9 and J usage is TRBJ2-1; 9 bases map to TRBD2. The J segment lost 3 bases and the V segment lost 1 base, leaving 10 bases of the junction unmatched. CDR1 is SEHNR and CDR2 is FQNEAQ in the germline V gene (reference sequence). The CDR3 extends over 18 amino acids. CDR3 bases: TGTGCCAGCAGCTTAGAGGTTTGGCTAGCGGGAATCTACAATGAGCAGTTCTTC. This encodes CASSLEVWLAGIYNEQFF. The full variable domain, completed using reference TRBV7-9 and TRBJ2-1, is DTGVSQNPRHKITKRGQNVTFRCDPISEHNRLYWYRQTLGQGPEFLTYFQNEAQLEKSRLLSDRFSAERPKGSFSTLEIQRTEQGDSAMYLCASSLEVWLAGIYNEQFFGPGTRLTVL.

The chain couples TRBV19 to TRBJ2-2; unclear D gene. The CDR3 length is 15 residues. The germline gives CDR1 LNHDA, CDR2 SQIVND (reference sequence). V gave up 3 bases and J gave up 0 bases, with 8 bases separating them. The CDR3 bases are TGTGCCAGTAGTATGGCAGCCGCGAACACCGGGGAGCTGTTTTTT. Its translation is CASSMAAANTGELFF.

There are a few counts of this clone. The chain is built from TRBV5-1 and TRBJ1-1; 12 nucleotides line up with TRBD1. CDR1 is SGHRS, CDR2 YFSETQ, per germline. The V and J ends lost 0 bases and 6 bases, in that order; junction bases with no gene match: 9. CDR3 length equals 17 residues. DNA of the CDR3: TGCGCCAGCAGCTTGGTGGGGGACAGGGGGCTTCCCCCTGAAGCTTTCTTT. Amino acid sequence: CASSLVGDRGLPPEAFF.

The V and J genes are TRBV19 and TRBJ1-5; possibly TRBD1 for D (6 bases). V was pared by 6 bases and J by 6 bases, with 12 bases between. CDR1 is LNHDA, CDR2 SQIVND, per germline (reference sequence). CDR3 length: 13 amino acids. The CDR3 DNA reads TGTGCCAGTAGCAATCAGGGGAGTCAGCCCCAGCATTTT. Its protein product is CASSNQGSQPQHF.

J is TRBJ2-3 and V is TRBV27; 7 bases line up with TRBD1. Germline V CDR1 and CDR2: MNHEY, SMNVEV (reference sequence). The CDR3 consists of 14 residues. Losses at the gene ends were 6 bases for V and 3 bases for J; bases not matched to a gene: 6. The CDR3 reads CASREEQGTDTQYF. Written as DNA, the CDR3 is TGTGCCAGCAGGGAAGAACAGGGGACAGATACGCAGTATTTT.

The rearrangement joins TRBV29-1 to TRBJ2-1, with a tentative D call TRBD2 (5 bases). The germline CDR1 and CDR2 sequences are SQVTM and ANQGSEA. Deletions cut 5 bases from V and 9 bases from J, with 8 bases between. CDR3 length equals 10 residues. CDR3 amino acids: CSVFSVEQFF. The CDR3 nucleotides are TGCAGCGTTTTTAGCGTTGAGCAGTTCTTC.

The CDR3 sequence is CASSSKRAQGTDTQYF. The CDR3 DNA sequence: TGTGCCAGCAGCTCCAAGCGGGCTCAGGGCACAGATACGCAGTATTTT. V usage is TRBV7-8 and J usage is TRBJ2-3; D is perhaps TRBD2 (6 bases). The CDR3 sequence is 16 residues long. Germline CDR1 and CDR2: SGHVS and FQNEAQ. V lost 4 bases and J lost 1, with 15 bases in between.

J is TRBJ2-1 and V is TRBV4-1; no clear D. Germline CDR1 and CDR2: MGHRA and YSYEKL. The V gene lost 1 base and the J gene lost 4 bases, with 17 bases spanning the gap. The length of the CDR3 is 17 residues. CDR3 sequence reads: CASSQVSLWAAYNEQFF. The CDR3 nucleotides are TGCGCCAGCAGCCAAGTTAGTCTGTGGGCTGCATACAATGAGCAGTTCTTC.

The V gene is TRBV7-9, the J gene TRBJ2-3; D remains ambiguous. This CDR3 spans 15 amino acids. The germline V gene has CDR1 SEHNR and CDR2 FQNEAQ (reference sequence). V lost 7 bases and J lost 0, with 14 bases in between. The CDR3 here is CASTFLLASTDTQYF. The CDR3 DNA sequence: TGTGCCAGCACCTTCCTTTTGGCCAGCACAGATACGCAGTATTTT. The variable domain in full, with the rest retrieved from reference TRBV7-9 and TRBJ2-3, is DTGVSQNPRHKITKRGQNVTFRCDPISEHNRLYWYRQTLGQGPEFLTYFQNEAQLEKSRLLSDRFSAERPKGSFSTLEIQRTEQGDSAMYLCASTFLLASTDTQYFGPGTRLTVL.

J is TRBJ2-1 and V is TRBV5-1; 8 bases are shared with TRBD2. There are 15 residues in the CDR3. Germline-derived CDR1 and CDR2 are SGHRS and YFSETQ. V was clipped by 3 bases and J by 2 bases; unmatched bases: 4. CDR3 amino acids: CASSSTSGAYNEQFF. CDR3 bases: TGCGCCAGCAGCTCAACTAGCGGAGCCTACAATGAGCAGTTCTTC.

The chain employs TRBV6-6 and TRBJ2-7, with D unresolved. CDR3 length: 13 residues. The ends were cut back, 0 bases at V and 2 bases at J, with 5 bases in the middle. The germline CDR1 and CDR2 sequences are MNHNY and SVGAGI (reference sequence). This CDR3 is CASSYSAPYEQYF. CDR3 nucleotide sequence: TGTGCCAGCAGTTACTCAGCCCCCTACGAGCAGTACTTC.

This chain uses TRBV7-9 with TRBJ2-5, with 12 bases lining up with TRBD2. Trimming removed 5 bases from V and 2 bases from J; junction bases left unmatched: 6. This CDR3 region has 16 residues. Germline V gene lookup returns CDR1 SEHNR and CDR2 FQNEAQ (reference sequence). CDR3 sequence (DNA): TGTGCCAGCAGCCTACGACTAGCGGGAGTTCAAGAGACCCAGTACTTC. This translates into CASSLRLAGVQETQYF.

V and J are TRBV5-8 and TRBJ2-7; D unclear. The CDR3 covers 13 residues. V was shortened by 6 bases and J by 3 bases, with 13 bases between the two germline ends. Germline V lookup: CDR1 SGHTS, CDR2 YDEGEE. The CDR3 protein is CASTTGTYYEQYF. CDR3 bases: TGTGCCAGCACTACGGGCACCTACTACGAGCAGTACTTC.

J is TRBJ1-1 and V is TRBV5-1; TRBD1 matches at 7 bases. The trim removed 4 bases at V and 4 bases at J, leaving 4 bases unmatched. Germline loops: CDR1 SGHRS, CDR2 YFSETQ. The CDR3 spans 13 residues. CDR3 amino acids: CASSNSGGTEAFF. The DNA of the CDR3 is TGCGCCAGCAGCAACTCAGGGGGCACTGAAGCTTTCTTT.

The chain is built from TRBV28 and TRBJ2-7; D not certain. V lost 6 bases and J 3 bases, leaving 15 bases between the germline ends. The length of the CDR3 is 14 residues. Germline V gives CDR1 MDHEN, CDR2 SYDVKM. The CDR3 DNA is TGTGCCAGCAGCGTTCAGGAGCCCAACTACGAGCAGTACTTC. Its translation: CASSVQEPNYEQYF.